The source of this TCR beta chain is a study of blood T cell repertoires in COVID-19. Background on the study: PBMCs, B-cell-depleted T cells, or T cells provided the cDNA or gDNA that made up the material.

The CDR3 contains 15 residues. Germline trimming cut 1 base from V and 8 bases from J; bases unmatched to any gene: 8. The germline V gene has CDR1 GTSNPN and CDR2 SVGIG (reference sequence). Per the original data handling: Amplification of reference gene primers was used by the study to estimate nucleated cell counts. The repertoire was sequenced with immunoSEQ multiplex PCR; TCRdb's copy has only in-frame clones and lacks some. That table is the source of V, J and clone size, and D and trimming were worked out from the DNA. Of 200,000 to 250,000 clones in the sample, 85% were seen once. The chain uses TRBV30 and TRBJ2-1; 10 nucleotides agree with TRBD1. The clonotype originates from a man between 35 and 55 years old with acute or convalescent COVID-19. Input material: peripheral blood. CDR3 amino acids: CAWSDWTGGIDEQFF. The CDR3 DNA follows: TGTGCCTGGAGTGATTGGACAGGGGGGATCGATGAGCAGTTCTTC.